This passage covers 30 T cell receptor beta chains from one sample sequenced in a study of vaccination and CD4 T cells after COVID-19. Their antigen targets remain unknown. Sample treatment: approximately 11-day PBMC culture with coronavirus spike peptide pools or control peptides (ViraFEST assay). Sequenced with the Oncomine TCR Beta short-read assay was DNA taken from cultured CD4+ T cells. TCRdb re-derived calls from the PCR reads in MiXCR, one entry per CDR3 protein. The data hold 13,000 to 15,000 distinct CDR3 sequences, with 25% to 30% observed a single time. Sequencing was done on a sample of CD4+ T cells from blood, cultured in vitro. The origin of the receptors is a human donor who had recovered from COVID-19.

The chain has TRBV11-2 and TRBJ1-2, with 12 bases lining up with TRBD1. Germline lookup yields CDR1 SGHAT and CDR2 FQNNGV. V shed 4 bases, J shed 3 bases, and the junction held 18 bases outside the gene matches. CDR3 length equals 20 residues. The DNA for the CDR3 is TGTGCCAGCAGCTATCCGGGACAGGGGGCTCGGGCAGGTTCCTACTATGGCTACACCTTC. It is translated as CASSYPGQGARAGSYYGYTF.

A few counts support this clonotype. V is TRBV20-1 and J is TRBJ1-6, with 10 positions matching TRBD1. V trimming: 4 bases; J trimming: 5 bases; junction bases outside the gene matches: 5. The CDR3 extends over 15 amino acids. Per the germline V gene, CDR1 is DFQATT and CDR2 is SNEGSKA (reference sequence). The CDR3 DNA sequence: TGCAGTGCTAAGGGAGGACAGGGGGATAATTCACCCCTCCACTTT. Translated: CSAKGGQGDNSPLHF.

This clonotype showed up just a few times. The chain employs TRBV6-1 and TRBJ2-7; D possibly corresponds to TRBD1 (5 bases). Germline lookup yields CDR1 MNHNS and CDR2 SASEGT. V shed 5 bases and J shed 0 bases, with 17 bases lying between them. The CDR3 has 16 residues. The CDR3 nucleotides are TGTGCCAGCAGTCCCAGTCTCACAGGAATCTCCTACGAGCAGTACTTC. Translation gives CASSPSLTGISYEQYF.

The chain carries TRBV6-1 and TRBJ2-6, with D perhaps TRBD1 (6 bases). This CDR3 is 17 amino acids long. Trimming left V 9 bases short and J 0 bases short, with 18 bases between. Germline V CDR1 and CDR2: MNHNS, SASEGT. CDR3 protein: CASQNRVLSSGANVLTF. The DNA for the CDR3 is TGTGCCAGTCAAAACAGGGTATTGAGCTCTGGGGCCAACGTCCTGACTTTC.

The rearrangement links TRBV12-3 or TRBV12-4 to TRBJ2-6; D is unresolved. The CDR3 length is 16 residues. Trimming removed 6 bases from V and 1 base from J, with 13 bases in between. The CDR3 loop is CASSPALSSGANVLTF. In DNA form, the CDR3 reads TGTGCCAGCAGCCCCGCCTTATCGTCTGGGGCCAACGTCCTGACTTTC.

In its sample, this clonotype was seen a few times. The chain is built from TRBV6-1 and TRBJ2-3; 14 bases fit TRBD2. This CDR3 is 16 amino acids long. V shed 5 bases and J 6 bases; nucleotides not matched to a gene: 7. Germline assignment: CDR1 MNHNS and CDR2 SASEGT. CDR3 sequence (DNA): TGTGCCAGCAGTCCAGAGACTAGCGGGGGGGCTGATACGCAGTATTTT. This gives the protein CASSPETSGGADTQYF.

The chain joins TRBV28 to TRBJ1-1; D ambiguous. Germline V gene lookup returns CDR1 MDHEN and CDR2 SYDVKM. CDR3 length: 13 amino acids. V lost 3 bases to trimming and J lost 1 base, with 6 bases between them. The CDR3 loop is CASSFPQNTEAFF. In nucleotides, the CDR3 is TGTGCCAGCAGTTTCCCACAGAACACTGAAGCTTTCTTT.

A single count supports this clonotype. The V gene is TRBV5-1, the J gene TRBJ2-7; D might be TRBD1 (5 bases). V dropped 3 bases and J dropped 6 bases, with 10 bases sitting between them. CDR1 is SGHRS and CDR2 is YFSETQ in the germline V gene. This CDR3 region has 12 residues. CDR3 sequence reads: CASSSQTVEQYF. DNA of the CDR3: TGCGCCAGCAGCTCGCAGACAGTCGAGCAGTACTTC.

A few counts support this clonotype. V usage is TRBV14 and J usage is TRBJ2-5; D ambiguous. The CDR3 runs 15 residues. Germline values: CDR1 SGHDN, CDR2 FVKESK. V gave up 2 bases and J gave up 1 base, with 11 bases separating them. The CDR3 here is CASSQPGRGQETQYF. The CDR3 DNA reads TGTGCCAGCAGCCAACCTGGACGCGGCCAAGAGACCCAGTACTTC.

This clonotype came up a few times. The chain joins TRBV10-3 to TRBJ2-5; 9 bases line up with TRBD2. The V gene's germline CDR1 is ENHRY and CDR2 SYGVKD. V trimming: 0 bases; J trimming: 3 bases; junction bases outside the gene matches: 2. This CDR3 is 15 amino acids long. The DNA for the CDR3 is TGTGCCATCAGTGAGTCATTAGCGGGAGAAGAGACCCAGTACTTC. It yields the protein CAISESLAGEETQYF.

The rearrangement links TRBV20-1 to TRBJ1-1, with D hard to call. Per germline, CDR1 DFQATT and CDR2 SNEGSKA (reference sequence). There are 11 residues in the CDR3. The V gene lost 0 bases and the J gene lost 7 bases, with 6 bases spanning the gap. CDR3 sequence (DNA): TGCAGTGCTAGAGATTCCCATGAAGCTTTCTTT. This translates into CSARDSHEAFF.

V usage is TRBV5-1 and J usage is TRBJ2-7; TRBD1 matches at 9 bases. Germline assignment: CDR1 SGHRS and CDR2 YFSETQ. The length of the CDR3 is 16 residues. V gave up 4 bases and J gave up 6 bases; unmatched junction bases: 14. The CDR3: CASSPGGGQGLREQYF. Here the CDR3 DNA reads TGCGCCAGCAGCCCAGGAGGCGGACAGGGGTTACGCGAGCAGTACTTC.

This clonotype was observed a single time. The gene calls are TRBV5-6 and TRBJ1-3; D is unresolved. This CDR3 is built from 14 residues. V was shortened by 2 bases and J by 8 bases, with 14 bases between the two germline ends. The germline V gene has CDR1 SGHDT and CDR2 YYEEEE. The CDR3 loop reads CASSLSGSGHTIYF. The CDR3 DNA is TGTGCCAGCAGCTTATCTGGGTCCGGACACACCATATATTTT.

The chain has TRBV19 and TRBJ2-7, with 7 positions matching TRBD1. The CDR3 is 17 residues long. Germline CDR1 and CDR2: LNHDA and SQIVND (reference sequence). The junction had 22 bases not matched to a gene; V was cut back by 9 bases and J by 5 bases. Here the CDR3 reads CASQAPRTGTARHEQYF. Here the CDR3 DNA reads TGTGCCAGCCAAGCCCCCCGAACCGGGACAGCCCGCCACGAGCAGTACTTC.

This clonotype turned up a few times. The CDR3 bases are TGTGCCAGTAGTAGAGGGGAATGGGGCAATCAGCCCCAGCATTTT. Its protein is CASSRGEWGNQPQHF. The V call is TRBV19, the J call TRBJ1-5; perhaps TRBD1 as D (5 bases). In germline, CDR1 is LNHDA, CDR2 SQIVND (reference sequence). CDR3 length: 15 amino acids. V was shortened by 4 bases and J by 2 bases, with 12 bases between the two germline ends.

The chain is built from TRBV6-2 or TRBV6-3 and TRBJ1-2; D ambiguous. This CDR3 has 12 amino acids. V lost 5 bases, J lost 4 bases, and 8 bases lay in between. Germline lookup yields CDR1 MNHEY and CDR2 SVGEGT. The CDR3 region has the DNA TGTGCCAGCAGTGTCGGGTTCTATGGCTACACCTTC. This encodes CASSVGFYGYTF.

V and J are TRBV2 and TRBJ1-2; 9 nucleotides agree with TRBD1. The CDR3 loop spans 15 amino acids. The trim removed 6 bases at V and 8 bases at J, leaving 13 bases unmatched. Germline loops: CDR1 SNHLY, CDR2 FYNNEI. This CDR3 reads CASRPDRGGVYGYTF. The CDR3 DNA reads TGTGCCAGCAGGCCCGACAGGGGGGGCGTCTACGGCTACACCTTC.

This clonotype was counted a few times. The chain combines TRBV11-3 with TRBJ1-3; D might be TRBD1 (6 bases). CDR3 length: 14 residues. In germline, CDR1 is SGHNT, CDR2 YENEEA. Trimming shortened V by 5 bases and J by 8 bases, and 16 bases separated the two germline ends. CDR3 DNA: TGTGCCAGCAGCAGAACAGGGAAAAGCGACACCATATATTTT. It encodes CASSRTGKSDTIYF.

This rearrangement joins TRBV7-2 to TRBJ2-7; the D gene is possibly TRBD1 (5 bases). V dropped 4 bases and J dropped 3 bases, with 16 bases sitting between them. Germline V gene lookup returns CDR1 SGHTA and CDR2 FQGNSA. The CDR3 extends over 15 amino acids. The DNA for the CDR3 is TGTGCCAGCAGCTACGACAGAGTGGTGGACTACGAGCAGTACTTC. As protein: CASSYDRVVDYEQYF.

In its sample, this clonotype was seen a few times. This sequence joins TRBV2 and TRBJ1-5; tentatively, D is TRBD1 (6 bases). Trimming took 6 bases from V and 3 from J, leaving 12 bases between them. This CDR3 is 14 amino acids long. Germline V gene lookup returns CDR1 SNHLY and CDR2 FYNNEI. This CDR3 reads CASSPGAPNQPQHF. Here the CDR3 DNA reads TGTGCCAGCAGCCCGGGGGCACCCAATCAGCCCCAGCATTTT. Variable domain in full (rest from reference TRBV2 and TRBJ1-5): EPEVTQTPSHQVTQMGQEVILRCVPISNHLYFYWYRQILGQKVEFLVSFYNNEISEKSEIFDDQFSVERPDGSNFTLKIRSTKLEDSAMYFCASSPGAPNQPQHFGDGTRLSIL.

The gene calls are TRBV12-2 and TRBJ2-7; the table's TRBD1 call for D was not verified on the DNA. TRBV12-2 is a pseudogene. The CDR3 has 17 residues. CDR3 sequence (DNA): TGTGCAAGTCGCTTAGGGCAGGGCGGGGGAACCCCCTACGAGCAGTACTTC. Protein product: CASRLGQGGGTPYEQYF.

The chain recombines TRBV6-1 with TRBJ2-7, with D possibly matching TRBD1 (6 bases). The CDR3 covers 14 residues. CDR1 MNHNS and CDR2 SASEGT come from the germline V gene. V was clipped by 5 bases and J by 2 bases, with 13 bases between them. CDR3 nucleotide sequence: TGTGCCAGCAGTCCCCGGGACAAACCCTACGAGCAGTACTTC. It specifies CASSPRDKPYEQYF.

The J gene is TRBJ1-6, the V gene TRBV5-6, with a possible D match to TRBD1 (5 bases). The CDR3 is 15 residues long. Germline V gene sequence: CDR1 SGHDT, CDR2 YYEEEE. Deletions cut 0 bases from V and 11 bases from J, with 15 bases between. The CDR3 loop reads CASSLANSGNTPLHF. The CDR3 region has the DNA TGTGCCAGCAGCTTGGCCAATTCAGGGAATACACCCCTCCACTTT.

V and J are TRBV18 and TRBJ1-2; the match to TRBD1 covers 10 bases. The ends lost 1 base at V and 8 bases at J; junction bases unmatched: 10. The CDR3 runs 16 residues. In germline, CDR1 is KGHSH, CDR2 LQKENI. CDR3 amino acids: CASSPRTGTGVEGYTF. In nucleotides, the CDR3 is TGTGCCAGCTCACCACGAACCGGGACAGGGGTCGAAGGCTACACCTTC.

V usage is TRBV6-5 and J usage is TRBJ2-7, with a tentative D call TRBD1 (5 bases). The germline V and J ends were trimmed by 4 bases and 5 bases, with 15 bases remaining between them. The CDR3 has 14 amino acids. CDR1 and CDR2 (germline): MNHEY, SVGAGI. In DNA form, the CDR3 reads TGTGCCAGCAGTTCCGGGCAGGGTGGCCACGAGCAGTACTTC. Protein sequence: CASSSGQGGHEQYF.

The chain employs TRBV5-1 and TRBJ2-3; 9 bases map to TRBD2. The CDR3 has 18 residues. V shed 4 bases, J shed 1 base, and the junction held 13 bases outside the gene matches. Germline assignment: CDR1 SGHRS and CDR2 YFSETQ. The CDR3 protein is CASSESRNRLAGTDTQYF. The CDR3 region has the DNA TGCGCCAGCAGCGAGAGCCGCAACCGACTAGCGGGCACAGATACGCAGTATTTT.

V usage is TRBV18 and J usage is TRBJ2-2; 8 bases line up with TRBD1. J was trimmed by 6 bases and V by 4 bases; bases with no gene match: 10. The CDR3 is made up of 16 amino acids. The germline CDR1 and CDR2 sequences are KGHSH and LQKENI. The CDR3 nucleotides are TGTGCCAGCTCACAGCCCTTCAGGGGGCTCGCCGGGGAGCTGTTTTTT. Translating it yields CASSQPFRGLAGELFF.

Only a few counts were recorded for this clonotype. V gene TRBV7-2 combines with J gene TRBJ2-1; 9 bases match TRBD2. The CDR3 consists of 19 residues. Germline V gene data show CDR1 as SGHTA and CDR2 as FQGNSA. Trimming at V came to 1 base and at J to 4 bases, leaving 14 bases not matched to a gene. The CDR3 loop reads CASSLGLRRGGLDYNEQFF. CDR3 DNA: TGTGCCAGCAGCTTAGGGTTACGGCGGGGGGGTTTGGATTACAATGAGCAGTTCTTC.

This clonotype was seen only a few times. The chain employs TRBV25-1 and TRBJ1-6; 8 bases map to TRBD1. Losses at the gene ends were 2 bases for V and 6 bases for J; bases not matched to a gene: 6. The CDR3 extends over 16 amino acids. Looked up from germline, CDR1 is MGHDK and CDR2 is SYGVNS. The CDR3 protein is CASSEDRTGLNSPLHF. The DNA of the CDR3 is TGTGCCAGCAGTGAAGACCGGACAGGGCTTAATTCACCCCTCCACTTT.

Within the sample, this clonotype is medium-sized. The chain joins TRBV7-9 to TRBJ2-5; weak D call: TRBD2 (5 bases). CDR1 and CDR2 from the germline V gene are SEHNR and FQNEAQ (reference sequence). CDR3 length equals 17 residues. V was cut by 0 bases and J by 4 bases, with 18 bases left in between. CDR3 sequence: CASSLAAPGLRGETQYF. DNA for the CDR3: TGTGCCAGCAGCTTAGCCGCCCCGGGGTTACGGGGAGAGACCCAGTACTTC.